The entry that follows covers one T cell receptor beta chain sequence. The antigen remains unidentified. These data originate in a study of blood T cells in healthy people across ages. The use of a sample-barcoded 5' primer and a J-beta primer mix characterized a second PCR of roughly 6 to 11 cycles. TCRdb itself ran the 5' RACE reads through MiXCR, one entry per CDR3 protein. The data show about 1.8 million distinct CDR3 sequences, roughly 49% seen once. The CDR3 is 13 residues long. The trim removed 8 bases at V and 3 bases at J, leaving 7 bases unmatched. Germline CDR1 MNHEY, CDR2 SVGAGI. Notes on the study in general: Naive and antigen-experienced cells were not separated, limiting conclusive comparison.

The V and J genes are TRBV6-5 and TRBJ2-7; 7 bases map to TRBD1. This TCR came from a woman aged 40 to 49 in good health. Sequenced input: blood. CDR3 in amino acids: CASHRQGYYEQYF. DNA for the CDR3: TGTGCCAGCCATCGACAGGGTTACTACGAGCAGTACTTC.